These 17 T cell receptor beta chains originate from one sample sequenced in a study of blood T cell repertoires in COVID-19. The method was immunoSEQ multiplex PCR; TCRdb's version includes in-frame clones alone and lacks a portion of them. The repertoire has tens of thousands of clones, approximately 83% of them found once; the top ten carry roughly a tenth. The specimen sequenced was peripheral blood. These receptors were collected from a man aged 45-65 years with COVID-19, enrolled during active disease.

The V call is TRBV5-1, the J call TRBJ2-6, with a possible D match to TRBD2 (7 bases). Germline CDR1 is SGHRS and CDR2 is YFSETQ. Trimming left V 0 bases short and J 1 base short, with 14 bases between. The CDR3 runs to 18 residues. The DNA for the CDR3 is TGCGCCAGCAGCTTGGCGGGGGGACACCGATCTGGGGCCAACGTCCTGACTTTC. Protein: CASSLAGGHRSGANVLTF.

The J gene is TRBJ2-7, the V gene TRBV19, with D unresolved. This CDR3 region has 14 residues. Trimming removed 5 bases at V and 3 bases at J, with 14 bases between. From germline, CDR1 is LNHDA and CDR2 SQIVND (reference sequence). The CDR3 here is CASSLTISGYEQYF. DNA for the CDR3: TGTGCCAGTAGTCTCACAATAAGTGGCTACGAGCAGTACTTC.

The rearrangement links TRBV27 to TRBJ2-5; TRBD1 matches 8 bases. Germline assignment: CDR1 MNHEY and CDR2 SMNVEV (reference sequence). CDR3 length: 13 residues. Germline trimming cut 5 bases from V and 4 bases from J; bases unmatched to any gene: 3. This chain's CDR3 is CASSPGTGETQYF. The CDR3 DNA follows: TGTGCCAGCAGTCCGGGGACAGGAGAGACCCAGTACTTC.

The chain links TRBV2 to TRBJ2-7; D not resolved. The CDR3 sequence is 14 residues long. V was shortened by 11 bases and J by 0 bases, with 17 bases between the two germline ends. Per the germline V gene, CDR1 is SNHLY and CDR2 is FYNNEI. The CDR3 nucleotides are TGTGCCCATAGCAGTGGAGCCGACTCCTACGAGCAGTACTTC. This sequence encodes CAHSSGADSYEQYF.

This chain joins TRBV6-2 or TRBV6-3 and TRBJ2-7, with 7 bases that match TRBD1. Germline V CDR1 and CDR2: MNHEY, SVGEGT. The CDR3 contains 13 residues. V was clipped by 5 bases and J by 6 bases; unmatched bases: 7. The CDR3, as DNA: TGTGCCAGCAGTCCCGGGACAGAACTCGAGCAGTACTTC. The encoded protein is CASSPGTELEQYF.

For this clone: One end of the junction varies from germline; a read error may be responsible. The gene calls are TRBV5-4 and TRBJ2-4, with a tentative D call TRBD1 (7 bases). Germline assignment: CDR1 SGHNT and CDR2 YYREEE (reference sequence). The CDR3 runs to 12 residues. CDR3 sequence: CASSFPGQEGDF. The CDR3 DNA is TGTGCCAGCAGCTTCCCCGGACAGGAGGGGGACTTC.

The chain links TRBV29-1 to TRBJ1-2; D perhaps matches TRBD1 (5 bases). Germline V gene data show CDR1 as SQVTM and CDR2 as ANQGSEA. This CDR3 spans 12 amino acids. V dropped 6 bases and J dropped 7 bases, with 15 bases sitting between them. The DNA for the CDR3 is TGCAGCGTCGGGGGAGGGGAGCTTGGCTACACCTTC. It codes for CSVGGGELGYTF. The variable domain in full, with the rest retrieved from reference TRBV29-1 and TRBJ1-2, is SAVISQKPSRDICQRGTSLTIQCQVDSQVTMMFWYRQQPGQSLTLIATANQGSEATYESGFVIDKFPISRPNLTFSTLTVSNMSPEDSSIYLCSVGGGELGYTFGSGTRLTVV.

The CDR3 reads CASSPLSYSGNTIYF. In nucleotides, the CDR3 is TGTGCCAGCAGCCCCCTATCATACTCTGGAAACACCATATATTTT. This chain links TRBV5-8 with TRBJ1-3; D is ambiguous. The V gene's germline CDR1 is SGHTS and CDR2 YDEGEE. Trimming cost V 4 bases and J 0 bases, with 11 bases left between them. This CDR3 is 15 amino acids long.

The V and J genes are TRBV30 and TRBJ1-6, with a possible D match to TRBD1 (5 bases). The V end was cut by 6 bases, the J end by 8 bases, with 14 bases between. The CDR3 is made up of 13 amino acids. Germline CDR1 is GTSNPN and CDR2 is SVGIG (reference sequence). The CDR3 nucleotides read TGTGCCTGTGAGGGGACTTTGGATTCACCCCTCCACTTT. Encoded protein: CACEGTLDSPLHF.

The table lists this clone with a count of one. This rearrangement joins TRBV19 to TRBJ2-7, with a tentative D call TRBD1 (5 bases). V was trimmed by 6 bases and J by 0 bases, leaving 12 bases between them. The V gene's germline CDR1 is LNHDA and CDR2 SQIVND (reference sequence). This CDR3 is built from 14 residues. For the CDR3, the DNA is TGTGCCAGTAGCATGACAGCGAGCTCCTACGAGCAGTACTTC. Its translation: CASSMTASSYEQYF. Full variable domain (remainder filled in from reference TRBV19 and TRBJ2-7): DGGITQSPKYLFRKEGQNVTLSCEQNLNHDAMYWYRQDPGQGLRLIYYSQIVNDFQKGDIAEGYSVSREKKESFPLTVTSAQKNPTAFYLCASSMTASSYEQYFGPGTRLTVT.

V and J are TRBV7-9 and TRBJ2-3; the D gene is possibly TRBD1 (5 bases). In germline, CDR1 is SEHNR, CDR2 FQNEAQ (reference sequence). V gave up 3 bases and J gave up 1 base, with 14 bases separating them. The CDR3 is 16 residues long. Here the CDR3 DNA reads TGTGCCAGCAGCTTCCCCCCGGACACCCGCACAGATACGCAGTATTTT. This codes for CASSFPPDTRTDTQYF.

The gene calls are TRBV6-1 and TRBJ1-6; D is possibly TRBD1 (5 bases). The length of the CDR3 is 14 residues. Germline V gives CDR1 MNHNS, CDR2 SASEGT. V was clipped by 2 bases and J by 9 bases, with 11 bases between them. CDR3 in amino acids: CASSERGDPSPLHF. DNA for the CDR3: TGTGCCAGCAGTGAACGGGGGGACCCTTCACCCCTCCACTTT.

J is TRBJ1-4 and V is TRBV10-3, with D unclear. The CDR3 covers 18 residues. V was shortened by 5 bases and J by 0 bases, with 19 bases between the two germline ends. The V gene's germline CDR1 is ENHRY and CDR2 SYGVKD. The CDR3 DNA sequence: TGTGCCATCAGTCGAGCGGGTTTGTGGGAGGCAACTAATGAAAAACTGTTTTTT. This encodes CAISRAGLWEATNEKLFF.

The chain has TRBV7-9 and TRBJ2-7; 12 bases fit TRBD1. This CDR3 has 15 amino acids. The V gene end was trimmed by 5 bases and the J gene end by 6 bases; junction bases not matched to a gene: 8. Germline V gives CDR1 SEHNR, CDR2 FQNEAQ (reference sequence). The CDR3 here is CASSNTGQGAREQYF. Here the CDR3 DNA reads TGTGCCAGCAGCAATACGGGACAGGGGGCGCGCGAGCAGTACTTC. Combining the CDR3 with reference TRBV7-9 and TRBJ2-7 gives the whole variable domain DTGVSQNPRHKITKRGQNVTFRCDPISEHNRLYWYRQTLGQGPEFLTYFQNEAQLEKSRLLSDRFSAERPKGSFSTLEIQRTEQGDSAMYLCASSNTGQGAREQYFGPGTRLTVT.

This chain connects TRBV6-5 to TRBJ2-1, with 8 bases identical to TRBD2. This CDR3 has 14 residues. V dropped 6 bases and J dropped 8; count of bases not matched to a gene: 9. Germline V gene lookup returns CDR1 MNHEY and CDR2 SVGAGI. In DNA, the CDR3 is TGTGCCAGCAGGGGGCGGGGGGCCTCGGATGAGCAGTTCTTC. It encodes CASRGRGASDEQFF.

This chain uses TRBV19 with TRBJ1-1, with 7 positions matching TRBD1. The CDR3 is made up of 15 amino acids. The V and J ends lost 1 base and 5 bases, in that order; junction bases with no gene match: 7. CDR1 is LNHDA and CDR2 is SQIVND in the germline V gene (reference sequence). The chain's CDR3 is CASSIGDRVRTEAFF. CDR3 coding DNA: TGTGCCAGTAGTATAGGCGACAGGGTGAGGACTGAAGCTTTCTTT.

The chain recombines TRBV3-1 (or the pseudogene TRBV3-2) with TRBJ1-4; TRBD1 matches at 9 bases. The V segment lost 4 bases and the J segment 5 bases; nucleotides outside the gene matches: 8. Germline V lookup: CDR1 LGHDT, CDR2 YNNKEL (reference sequence). This CDR3 region has 16 residues. CDR3 coding DNA: TGTGCCAGCAGCCTACAGACCGGGACAGGGAATGAAAAACTGTTTTTT. It yields the protein CASSLQTGTGNEKLFF.